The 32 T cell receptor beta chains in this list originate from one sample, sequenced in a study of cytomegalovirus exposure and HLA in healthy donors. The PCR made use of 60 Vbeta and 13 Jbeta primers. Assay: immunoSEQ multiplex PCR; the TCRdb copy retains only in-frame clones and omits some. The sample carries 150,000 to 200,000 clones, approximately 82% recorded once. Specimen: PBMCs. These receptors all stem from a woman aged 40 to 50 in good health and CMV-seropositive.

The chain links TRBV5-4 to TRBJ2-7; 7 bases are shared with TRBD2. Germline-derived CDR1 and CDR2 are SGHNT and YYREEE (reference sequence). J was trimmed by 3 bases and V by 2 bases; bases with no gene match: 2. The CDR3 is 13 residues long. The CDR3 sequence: CASSLPGGYEQYF. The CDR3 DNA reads TGTGCCAGCAGCTTACCGGGAGGCTACGAGCAGTACTTC.

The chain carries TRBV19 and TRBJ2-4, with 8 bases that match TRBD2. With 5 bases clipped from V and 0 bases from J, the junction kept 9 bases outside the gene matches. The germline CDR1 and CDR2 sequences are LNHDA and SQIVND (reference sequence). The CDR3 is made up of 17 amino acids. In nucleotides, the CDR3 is TGTGCCAGTAGTCCCCTAGCGGGCAATCTAGCCAAAAACATTCAGTACTTC. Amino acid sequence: CASSPLAGNLAKNIQYF.

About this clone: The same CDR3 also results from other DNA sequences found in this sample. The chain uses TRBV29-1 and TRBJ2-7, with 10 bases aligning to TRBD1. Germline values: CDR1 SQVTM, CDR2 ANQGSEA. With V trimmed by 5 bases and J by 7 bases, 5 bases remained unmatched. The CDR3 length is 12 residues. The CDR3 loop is CSVRQGAGEQYF. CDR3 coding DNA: TGCAGCGTTCGACAGGGGGCAGGTGAGCAGTACTTC.

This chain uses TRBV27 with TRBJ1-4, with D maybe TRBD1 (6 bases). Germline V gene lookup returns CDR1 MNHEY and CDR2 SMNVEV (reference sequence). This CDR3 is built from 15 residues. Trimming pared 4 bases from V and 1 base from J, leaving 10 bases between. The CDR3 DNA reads TGTGCCAGCAGTTACAGGGCTGGAACTAATGAAAAACTGTTTTTT. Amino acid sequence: CASSYRAGTNEKLFF.

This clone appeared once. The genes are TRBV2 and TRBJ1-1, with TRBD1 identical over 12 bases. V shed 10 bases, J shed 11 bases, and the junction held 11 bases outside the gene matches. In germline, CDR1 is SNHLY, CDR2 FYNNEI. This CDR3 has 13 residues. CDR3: CAIAGTGGFRAFF. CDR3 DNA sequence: TGTGCCATCGCCGGGACAGGGGGCTTTCGGGCTTTCTTT.

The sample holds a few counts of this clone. CDR3: CASSLRTGSYNEQFF. The DNA of the CDR3 is TGTGCCAGCAGCTTACGGACAGGATCCTACAATGAGCAGTTCTTC. V and J are TRBV7-2 and TRBJ2-1; TRBD1 matches at 7 bases. Germline trimming cut 2 bases from V and 1 base from J; bases unmatched to any gene: 2. The length of the CDR3 is 15 residues. Germline CDR1 and CDR2: SGHTA and FQGNSA.

CDR3: CASSISPDRGGEQYF. The CDR3 DNA reads TGTGCCAGTAGTATTTCGCCGGACAGGGGAGGCGAGCAGTACTTC. V usage is TRBV19 and J usage is TRBJ2-7, with 9 bases that match TRBD1. The J segment lost 6 bases and the V segment lost 3 bases, leaving 9 bases of the junction unmatched. Germline V lookup: CDR1 LNHDA, CDR2 SQIVND (reference sequence). The CDR3 totals 15 residues.

CDR3 sequence: CASSLGVWGVDTEAFF. The CDR3 DNA is TGTGCCAGCAGCTTAGGGGTATGGGGGGTGGACACTGAAGCTTTCTTT. The chain employs TRBV7-9 and TRBJ1-1, with D perhaps TRBD1 (5 bases). The CDR3 covers 16 residues. Germline V gene lookup returns CDR1 SEHNR and CDR2 FQNEAQ (reference sequence). The V end was cut by 1 base, the J end by 3 bases, with 15 bases between. The full variable domain, its missing parts supplied by reference TRBV7-9 and TRBJ1-1, is DTGVSQNPRHKITKRGQNVTFRCDPISEHNRLYWYRQTLGQGPEFLTYFQNEAQLEKSRLLSDRFSAERPKGSFSTLEIQRTEQGDSAMYLCASSLGVWGVDTEAFFGQGTRLTVV.

The CDR3 DNA is TGTGCCACCTACAGGGCCCACAGCTCCTACGAGCAGTACTTC. It is translated as CATYRAHSSYEQYF. This chain connects TRBV2 to TRBJ2-7; a possible D gene is TRBD1 (6 bases). Trimming pared 10 bases from V and 0 bases from J, leaving 16 bases between. This CDR3 is 14 amino acids long. The germline gives CDR1 SNHLY, CDR2 FYNNEI.

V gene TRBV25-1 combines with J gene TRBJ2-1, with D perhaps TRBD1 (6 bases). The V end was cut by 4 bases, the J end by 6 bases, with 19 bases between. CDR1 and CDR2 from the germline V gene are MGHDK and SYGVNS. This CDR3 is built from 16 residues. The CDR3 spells CASSGYTGWAFNEQFF. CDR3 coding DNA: TGTGCCAGCAGTGGCTATACAGGGTGGGCGTTCAATGAGCAGTTCTTC.

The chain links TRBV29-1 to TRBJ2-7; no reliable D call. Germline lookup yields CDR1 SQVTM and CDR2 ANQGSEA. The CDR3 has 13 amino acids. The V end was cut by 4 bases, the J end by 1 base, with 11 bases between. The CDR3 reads CSVGASHSYEQYF. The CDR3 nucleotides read TGCAGCGTTGGGGCCAGCCATTCCTACGAGCAGTACTTC.

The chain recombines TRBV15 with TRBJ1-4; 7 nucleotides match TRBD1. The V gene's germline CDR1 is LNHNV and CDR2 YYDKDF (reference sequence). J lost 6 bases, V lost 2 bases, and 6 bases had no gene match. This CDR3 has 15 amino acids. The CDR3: CATSRPGQPYEKLFF. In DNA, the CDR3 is TGTGCCACCAGCAGACCGGGACAGCCATATGAAAAACTGTTTTTT.

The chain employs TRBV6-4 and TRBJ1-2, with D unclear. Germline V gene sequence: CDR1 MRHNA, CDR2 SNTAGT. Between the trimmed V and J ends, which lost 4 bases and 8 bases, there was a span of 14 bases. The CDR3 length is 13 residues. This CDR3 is CASSADRAGGYTF. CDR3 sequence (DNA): TGTGCCAGCAGTGCCGACCGAGCGGGCGGCTACACCTTC.

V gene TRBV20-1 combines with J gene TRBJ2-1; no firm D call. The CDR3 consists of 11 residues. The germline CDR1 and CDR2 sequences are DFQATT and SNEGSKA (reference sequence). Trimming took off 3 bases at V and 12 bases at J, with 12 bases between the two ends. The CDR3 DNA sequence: TGCAGTGCTAGTTGGGCCAACGGGCAGTTCTTC. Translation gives CSASWANGQFF.

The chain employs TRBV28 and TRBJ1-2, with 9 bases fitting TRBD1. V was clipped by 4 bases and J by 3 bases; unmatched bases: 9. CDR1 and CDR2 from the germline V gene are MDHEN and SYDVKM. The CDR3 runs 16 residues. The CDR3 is CASSSPSGQGHYGYTF. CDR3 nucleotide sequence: TGTGCCAGCAGTTCGCCCTCGGGACAGGGACACTATGGCTACACCTTC.

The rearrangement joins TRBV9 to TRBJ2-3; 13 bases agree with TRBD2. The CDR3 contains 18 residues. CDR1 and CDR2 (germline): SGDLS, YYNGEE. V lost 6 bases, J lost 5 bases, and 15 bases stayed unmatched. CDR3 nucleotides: TGTGCCAGCAAACAAACTGGACTAGCGGGAGTGTCGCGAGATACGCAGTATTTT. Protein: CASKQTGLAGVSRDTQYF. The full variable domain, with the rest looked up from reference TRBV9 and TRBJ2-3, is DSGVTQTPKHLITATGQRVTLRCSPRSGDLSVYWYQQSLDQGLQFLIQYYNGEERAKGNILERFSAQQFPDLHSELNLSSLELGDSALYFCASKQTGLAGVSRDTQYFGPGTRLTVL.

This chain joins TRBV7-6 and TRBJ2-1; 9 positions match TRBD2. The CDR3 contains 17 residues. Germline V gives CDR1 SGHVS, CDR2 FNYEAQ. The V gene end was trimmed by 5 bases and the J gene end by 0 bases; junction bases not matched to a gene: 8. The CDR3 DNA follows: TGTGCCAGCAGCCTGCGGGGGGGCGGGAGCTCCTACAATGAGCAGTTCTTC. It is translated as CASSLRGGGSSYNEQFF.

This chain's CDR3 is CASSLAGQGYYGYTF. The CDR3 DNA reads as TGTGCCAGCAGCTTGGCGGGACAGGGATACTATGGCTACACCTTC. The chain joins TRBV5-5 to TRBJ1-2; 9 bases match TRBD1. The V segment lost 0 bases and the J segment 3 bases; nucleotides outside the gene matches: 3. The CDR3 extends over 15 amino acids. Germline CDR1 and CDR2: SGHKS and YYEKEE (reference sequence).

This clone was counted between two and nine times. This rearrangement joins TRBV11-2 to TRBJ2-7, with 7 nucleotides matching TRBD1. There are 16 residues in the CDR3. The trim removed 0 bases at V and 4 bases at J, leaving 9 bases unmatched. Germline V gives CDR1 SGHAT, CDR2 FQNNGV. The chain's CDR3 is CASSLESLRDRYEQYF. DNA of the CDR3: TGTGCCAGCAGCTTAGAAAGTCTCCGGGACAGATACGAGCAGTACTTC.

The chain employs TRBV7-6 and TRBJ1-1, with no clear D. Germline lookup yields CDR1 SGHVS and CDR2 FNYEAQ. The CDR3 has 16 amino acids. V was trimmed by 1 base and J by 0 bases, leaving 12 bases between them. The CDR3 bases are TGTGCCAGCAGCTTAGTTCCCGCAGACATGAACACTGAAGCTTTCTTT. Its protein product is CASSLVPADMNTEAFF.

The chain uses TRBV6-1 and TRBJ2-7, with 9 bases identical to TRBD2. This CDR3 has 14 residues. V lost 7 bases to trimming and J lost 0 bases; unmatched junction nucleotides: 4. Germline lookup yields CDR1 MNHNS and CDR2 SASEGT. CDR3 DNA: TGTGCCAGCACTCCGACTAGCGGCTCCTACGAGCAGTACTTC. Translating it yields CASTPTSGSYEQYF.

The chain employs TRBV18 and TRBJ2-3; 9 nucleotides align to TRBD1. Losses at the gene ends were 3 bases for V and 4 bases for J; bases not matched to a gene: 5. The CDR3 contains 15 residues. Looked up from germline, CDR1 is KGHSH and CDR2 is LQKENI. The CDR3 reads CASSPLGQGADTQYF. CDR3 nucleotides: TGTGCCAGCTCACCCCTGGGACAGGGCGCAGATACGCAGTATTTT.

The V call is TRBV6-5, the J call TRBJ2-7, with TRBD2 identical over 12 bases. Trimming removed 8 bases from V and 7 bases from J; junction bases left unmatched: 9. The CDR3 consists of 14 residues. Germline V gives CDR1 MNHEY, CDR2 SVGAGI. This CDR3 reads CASLASGRAREQYF. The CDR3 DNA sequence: TGTGCCAGCTTAGCTAGCGGGAGGGCGAGAGAGCAGTACTTC.

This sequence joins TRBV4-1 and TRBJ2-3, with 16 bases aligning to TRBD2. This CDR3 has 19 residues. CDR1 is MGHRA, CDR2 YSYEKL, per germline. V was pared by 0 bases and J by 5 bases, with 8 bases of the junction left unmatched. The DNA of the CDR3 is TGCGCCAGCAGCCAAGACACGGGACTAGCGGGAGGGCCTGGAGATACGCAGTATTTT. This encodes CASSQDTGLAGGPGDTQYF.

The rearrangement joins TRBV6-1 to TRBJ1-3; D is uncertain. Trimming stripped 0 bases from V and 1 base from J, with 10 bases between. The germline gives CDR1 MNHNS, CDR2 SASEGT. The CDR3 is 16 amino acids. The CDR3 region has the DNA TGTGCCAGCAGTGAAGCGCATAGTCCGTCTGGAAACACCATATATTTT. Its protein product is CASSEAHSPSGNTIYF.

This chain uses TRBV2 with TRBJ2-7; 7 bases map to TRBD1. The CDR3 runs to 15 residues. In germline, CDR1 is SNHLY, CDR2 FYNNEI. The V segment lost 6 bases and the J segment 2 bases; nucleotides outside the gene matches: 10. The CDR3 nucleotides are TGTGCCAGCAGCCTCGACAGGGAAGACACCTACGAGCAGTACTTC. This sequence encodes CASSLDREDTYEQYF.

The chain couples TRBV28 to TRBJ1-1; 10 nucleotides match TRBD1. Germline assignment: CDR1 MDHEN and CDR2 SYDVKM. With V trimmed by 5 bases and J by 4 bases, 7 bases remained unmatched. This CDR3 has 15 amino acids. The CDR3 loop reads CASSIHRTGGTEAFF. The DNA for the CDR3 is TGTGCCAGCAGTATCCACCGGACAGGGGGCACTGAAGCTTTCTTT.

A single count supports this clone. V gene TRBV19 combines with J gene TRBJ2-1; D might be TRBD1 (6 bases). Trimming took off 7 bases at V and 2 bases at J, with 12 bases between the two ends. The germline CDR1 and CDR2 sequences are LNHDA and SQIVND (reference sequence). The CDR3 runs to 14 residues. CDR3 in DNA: TGTGCCAGTACCCCCAGGGGCCCCTACAATGAGCAGTTCTTC. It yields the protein CASTPRGPYNEQFF.

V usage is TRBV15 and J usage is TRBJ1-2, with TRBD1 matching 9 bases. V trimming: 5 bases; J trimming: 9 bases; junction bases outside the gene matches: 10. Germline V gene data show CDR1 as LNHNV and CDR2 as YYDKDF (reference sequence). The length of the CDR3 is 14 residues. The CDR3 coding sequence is TGTGCCACCAGCGCCCGGGAGACAGGGGGGCGCTACACCTTC. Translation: CATSARETGGRYTF.

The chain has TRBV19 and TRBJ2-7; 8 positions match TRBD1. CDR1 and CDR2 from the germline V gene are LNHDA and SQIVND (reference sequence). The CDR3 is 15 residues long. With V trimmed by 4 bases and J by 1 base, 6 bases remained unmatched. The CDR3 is CASSTFRQGSYEQYF. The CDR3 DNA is TGTGCCAGTAGTACCTTTAGACAGGGGTCCTACGAGCAGTACTTC.

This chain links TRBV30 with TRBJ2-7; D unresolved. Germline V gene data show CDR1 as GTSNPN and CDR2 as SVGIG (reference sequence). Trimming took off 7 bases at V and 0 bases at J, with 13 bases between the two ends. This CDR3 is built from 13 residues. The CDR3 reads CASSTYNSYEQYF. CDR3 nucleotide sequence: TGTGCCTCCTCCACTTATAACTCCTACGAGCAGTACTTC.

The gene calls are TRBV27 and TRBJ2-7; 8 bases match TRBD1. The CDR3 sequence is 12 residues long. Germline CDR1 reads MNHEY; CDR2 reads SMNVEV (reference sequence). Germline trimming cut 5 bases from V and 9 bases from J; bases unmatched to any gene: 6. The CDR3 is CASSPNGQGQYF. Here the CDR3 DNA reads TGTGCCAGCAGTCCAAATGGACAGGGGCAGTACTTC.